Included here is one T cell receptor beta chain sequence, with context. The antigen remains undetermined. This nonspecific control used anti-CD3/anti-CD28 bead stimulation of CD4+ T cells. Sorting selected CD4+ T cells upregulating both CD40 ligand and CD69. Plasma HIV-1 RNA stayed below 50 copies/mL for at least 4 years. The data belong to a study of persistence of HIV-infected CD4 T cells. CDR3 size: 16 residues. Germline V gives CDR1 LGHDT, CDR2 YNNKEL (reference sequence). The ends were cut back, 3 bases at V and 7 bases at J, with 16 bases in the middle. The libraries were made with immunoSEQ version 4 in survey mode. Here immunoSEQ multiplex PCR was the method, and the copy in TCRdb shows in-frame clones only, minus some. Of around 47,000 clones listed, roughly 90% are singletons.

This sequence was found in an adult man with HIV who was CMV-seropositive. This sequence joins TRBV3-1 (or the pseudogene TRBV3-2) and TRBJ2-6; no clear D. The sequencing here drew on CD4+ T cells sorted from PBMCs after roughly 20-hour stimulation, taken from a patient who received antiretroviral therapy. The CDR3 coding sequence is TGTGCCAGCAGCCAGGGCGAGTACCCACGAGCCAACGTCCTGACTTTC. This sequence encodes CASSQGEYPRANVLTF.